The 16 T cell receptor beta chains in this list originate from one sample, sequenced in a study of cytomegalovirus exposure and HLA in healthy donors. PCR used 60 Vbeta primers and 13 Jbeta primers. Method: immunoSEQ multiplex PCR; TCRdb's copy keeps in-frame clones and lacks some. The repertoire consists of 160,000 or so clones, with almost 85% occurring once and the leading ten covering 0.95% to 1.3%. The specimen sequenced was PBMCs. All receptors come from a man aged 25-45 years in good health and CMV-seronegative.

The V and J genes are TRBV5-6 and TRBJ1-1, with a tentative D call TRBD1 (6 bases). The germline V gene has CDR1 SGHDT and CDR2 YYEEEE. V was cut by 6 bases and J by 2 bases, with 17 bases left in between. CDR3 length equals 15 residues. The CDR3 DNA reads TGTGCCAGCAAGTACCTATACAGGGCCAACACTGAAGCTTTCTTT. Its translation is CASKYLYRANTEAFF.

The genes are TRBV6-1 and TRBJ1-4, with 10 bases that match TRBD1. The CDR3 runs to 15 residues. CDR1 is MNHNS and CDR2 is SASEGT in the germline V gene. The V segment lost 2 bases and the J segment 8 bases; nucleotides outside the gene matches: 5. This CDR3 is CASSEPGTGDEKLFF. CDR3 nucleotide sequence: TGTGCCAGCAGTGAACCCGGGACAGGGGACGAAAAACTGTTTTTT.

The CDR3 DNA reads as TGTGCCAGTAGTCGGACTAGCGGGAGTTATGGGTGGAATGAGCAGTTCTTC. It codes for CASSRTSGSYGWNEQFF. The genes are TRBV19 and TRBJ2-1; 13 bases match TRBD2. The J segment lost 7 bases and the V segment lost 5 bases, leaving 11 bases of the junction unmatched. The CDR3 consists of 17 residues. CDR1 and CDR2 from the germline V gene are LNHDA and SQIVND (reference sequence). The full variable domain, with the rest looked up from reference TRBV19 and TRBJ2-1, is DGGITQSPKYLFRKEGQNVTLSCEQNLNHDAMYWYRQDPGQGLRLIYYSQIVNDFQKGDIAEGYSVSREKKESFPLTVTSAQKNPTAFYLCASSRTSGSYGWNEQFFGPGTRLTVL.

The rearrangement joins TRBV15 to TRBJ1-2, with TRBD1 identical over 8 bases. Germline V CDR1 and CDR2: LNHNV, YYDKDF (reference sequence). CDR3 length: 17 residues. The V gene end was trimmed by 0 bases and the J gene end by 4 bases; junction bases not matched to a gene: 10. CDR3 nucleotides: TGTGCCACCAGCAGAGATAATAGGCTAACAGGGGGCTATGGCTACACCTTC. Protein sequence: CATSRDNRLTGGYGYTF. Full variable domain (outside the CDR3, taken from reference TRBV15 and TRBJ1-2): DAMVIQNPRYQVTQFGKPVTLSCSQTLNHNVMYWYQQKSSQAPKLLFHYYDKDFNNEADTPDNFQSRRPNTSFCFLDIRSPGLGDTAMYLCATSRDNRLTGGYGYTFGSGTRLTVV.

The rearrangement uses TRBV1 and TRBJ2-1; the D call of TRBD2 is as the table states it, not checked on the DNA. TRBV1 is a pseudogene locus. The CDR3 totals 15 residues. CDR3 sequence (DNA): TGCACCAGCAGCTCCCGGGGATGGCCCTACAATGAGCAGTTCTTC. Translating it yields CTSSSRGWPYNEQFF.

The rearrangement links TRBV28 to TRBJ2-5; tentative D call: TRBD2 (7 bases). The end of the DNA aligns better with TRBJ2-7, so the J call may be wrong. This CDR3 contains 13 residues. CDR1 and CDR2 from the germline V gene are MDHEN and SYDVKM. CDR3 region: CASTLGGHYEQYF. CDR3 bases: TGTGCCAGCACATTGGGGGGGCACTACGAGCAGTACTTC.

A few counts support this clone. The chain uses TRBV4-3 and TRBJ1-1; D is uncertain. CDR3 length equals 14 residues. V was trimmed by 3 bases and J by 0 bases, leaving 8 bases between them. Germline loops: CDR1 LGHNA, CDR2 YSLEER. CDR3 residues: CASSHLGLNTEAFF. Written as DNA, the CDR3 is TGCGCCAGCAGCCATTTGGGCTTGAACACTGAAGCTTTCTTT.

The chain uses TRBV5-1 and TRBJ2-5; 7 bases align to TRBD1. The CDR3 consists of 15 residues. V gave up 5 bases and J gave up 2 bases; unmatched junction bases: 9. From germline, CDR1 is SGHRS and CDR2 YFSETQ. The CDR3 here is CASRQTGKGQETQYF. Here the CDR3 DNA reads TGCGCCAGCAGGCAGACAGGGAAAGGTCAAGAGACCCAGTACTTC. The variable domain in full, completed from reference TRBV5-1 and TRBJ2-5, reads KAGVTQTPRYLIKTRGQQVTLSCSPISGHRSVSWYQQTPGQGLQFLFEYFSETQRNKGNFPGRFSGRQFSNSRSEMNVSTLELGDSALYLCASRQTGKGQETQYFGPGTRLLVL.

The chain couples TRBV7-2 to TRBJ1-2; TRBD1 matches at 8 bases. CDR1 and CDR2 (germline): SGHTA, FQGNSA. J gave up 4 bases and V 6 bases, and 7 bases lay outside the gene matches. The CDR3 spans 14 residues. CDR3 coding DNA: TGTGCCAGCAGGCTTCGACAGGGGTCCTATGGCTACACCTTC. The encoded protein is CASRLRQGSYGYTF.

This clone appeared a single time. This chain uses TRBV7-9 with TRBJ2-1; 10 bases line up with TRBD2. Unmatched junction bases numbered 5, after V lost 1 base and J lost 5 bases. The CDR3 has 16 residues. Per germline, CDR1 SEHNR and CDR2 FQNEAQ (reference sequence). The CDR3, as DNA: TGTGCCAGCAGCTTAGGAGGACTAGCGGTCGACAATGAGCAGTTCTTC. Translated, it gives CASSLGGLAVDNEQFF.

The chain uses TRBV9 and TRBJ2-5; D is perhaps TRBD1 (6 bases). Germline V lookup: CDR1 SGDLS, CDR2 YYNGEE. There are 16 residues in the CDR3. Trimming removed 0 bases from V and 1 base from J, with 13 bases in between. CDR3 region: CASSVDAGVLQETQYF. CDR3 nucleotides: TGTGCCAGCAGCGTAGATGCAGGGGTTCTCCAAGAGACCCAGTACTTC.

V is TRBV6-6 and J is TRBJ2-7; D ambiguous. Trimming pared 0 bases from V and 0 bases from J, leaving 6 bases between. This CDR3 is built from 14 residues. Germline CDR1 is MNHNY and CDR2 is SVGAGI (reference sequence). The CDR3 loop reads CASSYSYSSYEQYF. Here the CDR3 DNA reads TGTGCCAGCAGTTACTCGTACAGCTCCTACGAGCAGTACTTC.

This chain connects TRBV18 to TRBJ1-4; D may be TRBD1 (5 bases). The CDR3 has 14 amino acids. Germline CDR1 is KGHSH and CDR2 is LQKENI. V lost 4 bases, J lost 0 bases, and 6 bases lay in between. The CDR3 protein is CASSLTATNEKLFF. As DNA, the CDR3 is TGTGCCAGCTCACTGACAGCAACTAATGAAAAACTGTTTTTT.

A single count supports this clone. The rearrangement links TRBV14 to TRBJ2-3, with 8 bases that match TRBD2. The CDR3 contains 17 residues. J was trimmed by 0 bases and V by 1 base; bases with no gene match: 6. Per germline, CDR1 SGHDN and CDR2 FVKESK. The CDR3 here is CASSQVTGRASTDTQYF. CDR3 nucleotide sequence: TGTGCCAGCAGCCAAGTTACCGGGAGGGCAAGCACAGATACGCAGTATTTT.

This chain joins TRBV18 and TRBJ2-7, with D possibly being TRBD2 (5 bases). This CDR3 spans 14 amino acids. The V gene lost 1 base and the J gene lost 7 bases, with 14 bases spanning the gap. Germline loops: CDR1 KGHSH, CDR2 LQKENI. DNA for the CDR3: TGTGCCAGCTCACCACTCCCTCATACGGGGGAGCAGTACTTC. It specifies CASSPLPHTGEQYF.

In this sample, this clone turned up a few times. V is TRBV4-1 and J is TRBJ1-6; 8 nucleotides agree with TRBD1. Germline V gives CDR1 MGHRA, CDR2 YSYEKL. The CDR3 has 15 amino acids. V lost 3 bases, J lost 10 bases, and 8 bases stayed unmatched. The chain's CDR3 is CASSHPGQADSPLHF. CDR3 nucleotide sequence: TGCGCCAGCAGCCACCCGGGACAGGCGGACTCACCCCTCCACTTT.